A single sample gave rise to the 13 T cell receptor beta chains below, sequenced in a study of CD8 T cells in Susac syndrome. cDNA came from roughly 0.5 to 1 ug RNA primed by random hexamers. TCRdb called the immunoSEQ multiplex PCR reads again in MiXCR, with one record for every CDR3 protein. The data hold 150,000 to 200,000 distinct CDR3 sequences, with just under 95% observed a single time. The sample was CD4+ T cells from PBMCs. The receptors shown here come from a human donor with Susac syndrome.

This rearrangement joins TRBV5-1 to TRBJ1-2, with D possibly TRBD1 on 5 matching bases. The CDR3 is 17 residues long. The germline V and J ends were trimmed by 4 bases and 2 bases, with 21 bases remaining between them. Germline lookup yields CDR1 SGHRS and CDR2 YFSETQ. The CDR3 is CASSPTPMTERNYGYTF. CDR3 DNA sequence: TGCGCCAGCAGCCCGACACCAATGACAGAGCGAAACTATGGCTACACCTTC.

The chain carries TRBV19 and TRBJ2-7, with D maybe TRBD1 (6 bases). Trimming cost V 5 bases and J 2 bases, with 13 bases left between them. CDR1 LNHDA and CDR2 SQIVND come from the germline V gene (reference sequence). The CDR3 covers 14 residues. The CDR3 here is CASSPGQSTYEQYF. DNA of the CDR3: TGTGCCAGTAGTCCAGGACAGAGTACCTACGAGCAGTACTTC.

The J gene is TRBJ1-5, the V gene TRBV9; 7 bases fit TRBD1. Germline trimming cut 0 bases from V and 6 bases from J; bases unmatched to any gene: 6. Germline V gives CDR1 SGDLS, CDR2 YYNGEE. This CDR3 has 15 residues. The CDR3 protein is CASSVDTGEGQPQHF. DNA of the CDR3: TGTGCCAGCAGCGTAGACACAGGGGAGGGTCAGCCCCAGCATTTT.

CDR3 sequence: CASSADNYGYTF. The CDR3 nucleotides are TGTGCCAGCAGCGCCGACAACTATGGCTACACCTTC. This chain links TRBV9 with TRBJ1-2; D is unresolved. The CDR3 sequence is 12 residues long. Germline loops: CDR1 SGDLS, CDR2 YYNGEE. V lost 3 bases, J lost 2 bases, and 5 bases lay in between.

This clonotype was detected a few times. The rearrangement links TRBV6-2 or TRBV6-3 to TRBJ2-5, with D hard to call. This CDR3 is built from 11 residues. From germline, CDR1 is MNHEY and CDR2 SVGEGT. Trimming took off 4 bases at V and 5 bases at J, with 5 bases between the two ends. The CDR3 nucleotides are TGTGCCAGCAGTTTGTCGGAGACCCAGTACTTC. Translating gives CASSLSETQYF.

The J gene is TRBJ2-7, the V gene TRBV20-1; the match to TRBD2 covers 12 bases. The CDR3 totals 15 residues. Germline assignment: CDR1 DFQATT and CDR2 SNEGSKA (reference sequence). V lost 6 bases to trimming and J lost 0 bases; unmatched junction nucleotides: 6. The CDR3 sequence: CSAPGLAGSSYEQYF. DNA of the CDR3: TGCAGTGCCCCGGGACTAGCGGGTAGCTCCTACGAGCAGTACTTC.

V is TRBV20-1 and J is TRBJ1-1; D is possibly TRBD1 (5 bases). The germline V gene encodes CDR1 DFQATT and CDR2 SNEGSKA (reference sequence). Trimming took off 6 bases at V and 1 base at J, with 15 bases between the two ends. There are 14 residues in the CDR3. Here the CDR3 DNA reads TGCAGTGCGCAGTACCAAGGGGAGAACACTGAAGCTTTCTTT. It translates to CSAQYQGENTEAFF.

The J gene is TRBJ2-1, the V gene TRBV4-1; tentatively, D is TRBD1 or TRBD2 (6 bases each). Per germline, CDR1 MGHRA and CDR2 YSYEKL. The CDR3 is 11 residues long. V was clipped by 2 bases and J by 15 bases, with 11 bases between them. For the CDR3, the DNA is TGCGCCAGCAGCCAAAGAGGGGGGTGGTTCTTC. This encodes CASSQRGGWFF.

J is TRBJ1-2 and V is TRBV3-1; TRBD1 might be the D (5 bases). The V gene lost 5 bases and the J gene lost 6 bases, with 10 bases spanning the gap. CDR1 and CDR2 (germline): LGHDT, YNNKEL (reference sequence). The CDR3 length is 12 residues. CDR3 protein: CASSKAGNGYTF. DNA of the CDR3: TGTGCCAGCAGCAAGGCAGGGAATGGCTACACCTTC. The variable domain in full, completed from reference TRBV3-1 and TRBJ1-2, reads DTAVSQTPKYLVTQMGNDKSIKCEQNLGHDTMYWYKQDSKKFLKIMFSYNNKELIINETVPNRFSPKSPDKAHLNLHINSLELGDSAVYFCASSKAGNGYTFGSGTRLTVV.

This chain connects TRBV20-1 to TRBJ1-2; D uncertain. This CDR3 spans 13 amino acids. CDR1 and CDR2 from the germline V gene are DFQATT and SNEGSKA (reference sequence). Between the trimmed V and J ends, which lost 3 bases and 0 bases, there was a span of 8 bases. CDR3 DNA: TGCAGTGCTAGGATACAGTCTAACTATGGCTACACCTTC. This sequence encodes CSARIQSNYGYTF.

J is TRBJ2-7 and V is TRBV15, with D possibly being TRBD1 (5 bases). The CDR3 is 15 residues long. Trimming removed 0 bases from V and 0 bases from J, with 9 bases in between. CDR1 and CDR2 (germline): LNHNV, YYDKDF (reference sequence). The CDR3 region is CATSRETAPSYEQYF. In DNA, the CDR3 is TGTGCCACCAGCAGAGAGACAGCTCCCTCCTACGAGCAGTACTTC. The whole variable domain, filled in from reference TRBV15 and TRBJ2-7, reads DAMVIQNPRYQVTQFGKPVTLSCSQTLNHNVMYWYQQKSSQAPKLLFHYYDKDFNNEADTPDNFQSRRPNTSFCFLDIRSPGLGDTAMYLCATSRETAPSYEQYFGPGTRLTVT.

A single count supports this clonotype. This chain connects TRBV5-6 to TRBJ2-3; 13 positions match TRBD2. Unmatched junction bases numbered 3, after V lost 1 base and J lost 4 bases. The length of the CDR3 is 16 residues. From germline, CDR1 is SGHDT and CDR2 YYEEEE. CDR3 in DNA: TGTGCCAGCAGCTTGACTAGCGGGGGGGCATCAGATACGCAGTATTTT. This sequence encodes CASSLTSGGASDTQYF.

The V and J genes are TRBV6-2 or TRBV6-3 and TRBJ2-1; 8 positions match TRBD1. CDR1 is MNHEY and CDR2 is SVGEGT in the germline V gene. This CDR3 has 18 residues. V was clipped by 2 bases and J by 1 base; unmatched bases: 10. The CDR3 DNA follows: TGTGCCAGCAGTTACCCCCGGGCAGGGGGCGGATCCTACAATGAGCAGTTCTTC. It encodes CASSYPRAGGGSYNEQFF.